This TCR beta chain was identified during a study of cytomegalovirus exposure and HLA in healthy donors. The V segment lost 8 bases and the J segment 4 bases; nucleotides outside the gene matches: 9. Germline CDR1 and CDR2: SNHLY and FYNNEI. The length of the CDR3 is 15 residues. The PCR had 60 Vbeta and 13 Jbeta primers. Repertoires were generated with immunoSEQ multiplex PCR, while TCRdb's copy carries only in-frame clones and drops some. In all, the sample yields some 48,000 clones. The gene calls are TRBV2 and TRBJ2-3; TRBD2 agrees at 10 bases. The clonotype was recovered from a male donor in good health and CMV-seropositive. The sequenced material came from PBMCs. The CDR3 is CASRWLAGVADTQYF. DNA of the CDR3: TGTGCCAGCCGGTGGCTAGCGGGGGTTGCAGATACGCAGTATTTT.